This T cell receptor beta chain was found in a study of T cells in Graves' hyperthyroidism and ophthalmopathy. Study background: Before treatment of any kind, peripheral blood was taken at initial diagnosis.

Germline V CDR1 and CDR2: SGHDT, YYEEEE. Trimming left V 2 bases short and J 4 bases short, with 15 bases between. CDR3 length: 15 residues. This clonotype appeared a few times. What was amplified from RNA transcripts were TCR beta CDR3 regions. Researchers ran a first-round RT-PCR on the TCR CDR3 using the HTBI primer set. TCRdb ran MiXCR on the multiplex PCR reads and lists one entry per CDR3 protein. The sample lists under 350,000 distinct CDR3 sequences; approximately 17% were seen once. With duration under 3 months, ophthalmopathy was active: Clinical Activity Score at least 3, NOSPECS at least 4.

Sample: blood. The J gene is TRBJ1-1, the V gene TRBV5-6, with D maybe TRBD1 (5 bases). This clonotype originated in a woman aged 55-69 years with Graves' ophthalmopathy. CDR3: CASSFGGEVGTEAFF. The DNA for the CDR3 is TGTGCCAGCAGCTTTGGAGGGGAAGTTGGCACTGAAGCTTTCTTT.